This TCR beta chain appears in the sequencing data of a study of cytomegalovirus exposure and HLA in healthy donors. Findings of the study overall: A few chains linked to CMV were shown in vitro to be specific for CMV antigens. Altogether, 164 TCR beta chains were recorded as cytomegalovirus-associated. Rarity characterized most TCR sequences, yet some public TCRs appeared in many donors.

V lost 4 bases and J lost 4; bases outside the gene matches: 10. The CDR3 consists of 16 residues. Germline lookup yields CDR1 MNHEY and CDR2 SMNVEV (reference sequence). Generated by immunoSEQ multiplex PCR, the TCRdb table keeps only in-frame clones and is missing some. The table lists 200,000 to 250,000 clones, about 93% of them singletons. Regarding this clone: The target antigen is unknown.

Source material: PBMCs. The receptor was isolated from a woman between 18 and 30 years old in good health and CMV-seronegative. The rearrangement joins TRBV27 to TRBJ2-3; 8 bases are a match to TRBD2. CDR3 bases: TGTGCCAGCAGTTGGTTGGGGCGGGAGGTCGCAGATACGCAGTATTTT. Its protein product is CASSWLGREVADTQYF.